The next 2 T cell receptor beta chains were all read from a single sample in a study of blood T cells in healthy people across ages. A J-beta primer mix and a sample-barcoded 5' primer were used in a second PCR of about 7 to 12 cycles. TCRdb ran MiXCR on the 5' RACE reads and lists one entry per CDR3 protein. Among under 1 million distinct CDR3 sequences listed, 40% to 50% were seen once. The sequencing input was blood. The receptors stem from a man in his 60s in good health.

The CDR3 sequence: CASSSRSGNSPLHF. As DNA, the CDR3 is TGTGCCAGCAGTTCCCGATCGGGTAATTCACCCCTCCACTTT. The chain combines TRBV6-5 with TRBJ1-6; D uncertain. Trimming took off 4 bases at V and 6 bases at J, with 10 bases between the two ends. The germline V gene has CDR1 MNHEY and CDR2 SVGAGI. The CDR3 totals 14 residues.

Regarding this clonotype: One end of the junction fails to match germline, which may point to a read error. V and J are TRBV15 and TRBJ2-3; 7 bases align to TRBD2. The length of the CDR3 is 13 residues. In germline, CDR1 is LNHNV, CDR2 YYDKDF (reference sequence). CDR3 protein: CATSGGGADTRYF. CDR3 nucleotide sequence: TGTGCCACCAGCGGGGGGGGTGCAGATACGCGGTATTTT.